This record covers a single T cell receptor (beta chain). Its antigen is unidentified. The sample is drawn from a study of CD8+CD57+ T cells in acquired aplastic anemia. The CDR3 is 11 residues long. Germline CDR1 reads LNHDA; CDR2 reads SQIVND (reference sequence). Trimming took 3 bases from V and 8 from J, leaving 7 bases between them. CD8+CD57+ cell expansion had been shown by flow cytometry in patients chosen for sequencing. Genomic DNA templated the TCR beta VDJ and CDR3 profiling. TCRdb re-analysed the reads in MiXCR, keeping a single row per CDR3 protein. The data contain around 200,000 distinct CDR3 sequences, about 50% of them singletons. Study-level points and caveats: The same twenty-nine CD8+ CDR3 sequences occurred in patients and in controls.

The receptor was isolated from a human donor with aplastic anemia. The chain uses TRBV19 and TRBJ1-1, with D uncertain. The specimen sequenced was sorted CD4+, CD8+, or CD8+CD57+ T cells (not recorded which) from PBMCs. The CDR3 protein is CASSMRYEAFF. The CDR3 DNA sequence: TGTGCCAGTAGTATGCGTTACGAAGCTTTCTTT.